This record concerns one T cell receptor (beta chain) sequence. Its antigen is still unknown. It was considered stable Graves' hyperthyroidism when ophthalmopathy did not progress within 18 months. This specimen belongs to a study of T cells in Graves' hyperthyroidism and ophthalmopathy. Study observations and caveats: Peripheral blood also featured most of the thyroid clonotypes expanded above 0.001. A model of 13 V-J pairs discriminated ophthalmopathy from stable hyperthyroidism.

The TCR beta CDR3 regions underwent amplification using RNA transcripts as the source. Carried out on the TCR CDR3, a first-round RT-PCR used the HTBI primer set. A single record per CDR3 protein comes from TCRdb applying MiXCR to the multiplex PCR reads. Among over 300,000 distinct CDR3 sequences listed, approximately 15% were seen once. The source is an older woman with Graves' hyperthyroidism. The sequencing sample was made of blood.

The CDR3 nucleotides are TGCGCCAGCAGCGGTCTCGGGAGTCGGCTCGAGACCCAGTACTTC. Encoded protein: CASSGLGSRLETQYF. The gene calls are TRBV5-1 and TRBJ2-5; D is perhaps TRBD2 (6 bases). This CDR3 comprises 15 residues. Trimming took off 4 bases at V and 5 bases at J, with 18 bases between the two ends. Germline V gene data show CDR1 as SGHRS and CDR2 as YFSETQ.